A single sample gave rise to the 16 T cell receptor beta chains below, sequenced in a study of response to subunit inactivated influenza vaccine (dated by TCRdb to the late 2010s). The method was RT-PCR. This sample was sequenced with an Illumina HiSeq 2500. TCRdb applied fastp at Q25 and MiXCR to the public reads, then kept only in-frame beta chains. CDR3 protein duplicates are merged, each entry listing the most common genes and DNA. The sample records some 550,000 distinct CDR3 sequences, roughly a quarter of which are singletons. The ten largest make up 2.5% to 3% of the sample. The same sample was also used in a study of T cells expressing NK-cell markers. The second study's authors report: 5'RACE template switching, by which a universal primer site and unique molecular identifiers were added, was used to make TCR beta cDNA libraries.

Material: CD4+ T cells sorted from PBMCs, obtained less than 13 days after vaccination. The source is a man over 45 who received an inactivated influenza vaccine. Donor details come from another sample of the same person, matched by shared clones.

The gene calls are TRBV6-2 or TRBV6-3 and TRBJ1-1; no reliable D call. With 6 bases removed from V and 3 bases from J, the gap between germline ends came to 11 bases. The V gene's germline CDR1 is MNHEY and CDR2 SVGEGT. This CDR3 is 13 amino acids long. The CDR3 sequence is CASSDRVYTEAFF. The CDR3 bases are TGTGCCAGCAGCGATAGGGTATACACTGAAGCTTTCTTT.

This clonotype was detected only once. The chain employs TRBV20-1 and TRBJ1-2; no definite D call. In germline, CDR1 is DFQATT, CDR2 SNEGSKA (reference sequence). The CDR3 is 13 amino acids. V was shortened by 0 bases and J by 1 base, with 6 bases between the two germline ends. This chain's CDR3 is CSAREGSNYGYTF. The CDR3 bases are TGCAGTGCTAGAGAGGGTAGTAACTATGGCTACACCTTC.

J is TRBJ1-5 and V is TRBV6-1, with D hard to call. There are 13 residues in the CDR3. V lost 4 bases and J 3 bases, leaving 7 bases between the germline ends. CDR1 MNHNS and CDR2 SASEGT come from the germline V gene. CDR3 DNA sequence: TGTGCCAGCAGTGTTAGTTTCAATCAGCCCCAGCATTTT. This sequence encodes CASSVSFNQPQHF.

J is TRBJ2-1 and V is TRBV6-5; D gene uncertain. V was shortened by 6 bases and J by 7 bases, with 13 bases between the two germline ends. This CDR3 region has 13 residues. Germline-derived CDR1 and CDR2 are MNHEY and SVGAGI. The CDR3 nucleotides are TGTGCCAGCAGCTTAGGCCCAAGGAATGAGCAGTTCTTC. Translated, it gives CASSLGPRNEQFF.

As regards this clonotype: A junction end diverges from the germline sequence, so it may reflect a read error. The CDR3 loop is CSARDRREGVRF. As DNA, the CDR3 is TGCAGTGCTAGAGATCGGCGGGAGGGAGTTCGGTTC. V is TRBV20-1 and J is TRBJ2-1; TRBD2 aligns across 9 bases. Germline V gene sequence: CDR1 DFQATT, CDR2 SNEGSKA (reference sequence). The CDR3 is 12 amino acids.

J is TRBJ1-2 and V is TRBV10-2, with 8 bases that match TRBD1. Germline CDR1 reads WSHSY; CDR2 reads SAAADI. The V segment lost 4 bases and the J segment 6 bases; nucleotides outside the gene matches: 4. The CDR3 consists of 13 residues. The CDR3 DNA reads as TGCGCCAGCAGTGCAGGACAGGGTAATGGCTACACCTTC. It codes for CASSAGQGNGYTF.

This clonotype turned up a few times. The V call is TRBV10-2, the J call TRBJ2-3, with a tentative D call TRBD2 (6 bases). Germline CDR1 is WSHSY and CDR2 is SAAADI. This CDR3 spans 14 amino acids. The V gene lost 8 bases and the J gene lost 4 bases, with 16 bases spanning the gap. CDR3 sequence (DNA): TGCGCCAGCCAGGAGGGCTTCAAGGCAGATACGCAGTATTTT. Residues: CASQEGFKADTQYF.

This clonotype was detected a few times. The chain recombines TRBV20-1 with TRBJ2-1; D may be TRBD2 (5 bases). The CDR3 totals 14 residues. With 6 bases removed from V and 4 bases from J, the gap between germline ends came to 16 bases. CDR1 and CDR2 from the germline V gene are DFQATT and SNEGSKA (reference sequence). The CDR3, as DNA: TGCAGTGCATCCTCCCCAGCGGATTACAATGAGCAGTTCTTC. It is translated as CSASSPADYNEQFF.

This clonotype was counted only a few times. V and J are TRBV5-1 and TRBJ2-7; TRBD2 is a possible D gene (6 bases). The germline V and J ends were trimmed by 2 bases and 0 bases, with 12 bases remaining between them. The CDR3 is made up of 15 amino acids. Germline V gives CDR1 SGHRS, CDR2 YFSETQ. The CDR3 sequence: CASSFFHGSSYEQYF. CDR3 DNA: TGCGCCAGCAGCTTTTTCCACGGGAGCTCCTACGAGCAGTACTTC.

This chain joins TRBV9 and TRBJ2-5; possibly TRBD2 for D (5 bases). The CDR3 is made up of 13 amino acids. CDR1 SGDLS and CDR2 YYNGEE come from the germline V gene. V lost 3 bases to trimming and J lost 4 bases, with 10 bases between them. CDR3 amino acids: CASSADLVETQYF. The CDR3 coding sequence is TGTGCCAGCAGCGCGGACTTGGTAGAGACCCAGTACTTC.

This chain connects TRBV10-3 to TRBJ2-3; TRBD2 matches at 14 bases. The CDR3 loop spans 17 amino acids. Germline V gene lookup returns CDR1 ENHRY and CDR2 SYGVKD. Germline trimming cut 4 bases from V and 5 bases from J; bases unmatched to any gene: 8. The CDR3 here is CAISGGTSGSWLDTQYF. CDR3 coding DNA: TGTGCCATCAGTGGCGGGACTAGCGGGAGTTGGTTAGATACGCAGTATTTT.

This clonotype was seen a handful of times. The chain couples TRBV20-1 to TRBJ1-2; 7 bases fit TRBD1. The CDR3 totals 14 residues. Unmatched junction bases numbered 14, after V lost 5 bases and J lost 8 bases. The V gene's germline CDR1 is DFQATT and CDR2 SNEGSKA (reference sequence). CDR3 protein: CSAPGIGQVGGYTF. Written as DNA, the CDR3 is TGCAGTGCTCCAGGGATCGGACAGGTCGGCGGCTACACCTTC.

The sample holds a few counts of this clonotype. The chain combines TRBV5-1 with TRBJ2-3; 7 bases map to TRBD2. Unmatched junction bases numbered 13, after V lost 5 bases and J lost 10 bases. The germline CDR1 and CDR2 sequences are SGHRS and YFSETQ. CDR3 length: 14 amino acids. The CDR3 DNA reads TGCGCCAGCAGGCCCCTAGCGGCCCACGGGGCGCAGTATTTT. Residues: CASRPLAAHGAQYF.

This clonotype showed up just a few times. The chain uses TRBV6-5 and TRBJ2-1; unclear D gene. The CDR3 consists of 14 residues. Germline loops: CDR1 MNHEY, CDR2 SVGAGI. Trimming cost V 2 bases and J 2 bases, with 7 bases left between them. In DNA, the CDR3 is TGTGCCAGCAGTTACGTGGGGACCTACAATGAGCAGTTCTTC. It specifies CASSYVGTYNEQFF.

V usage is TRBV7-4 and J usage is TRBJ2-6, with 8 bases aligning to TRBD1. Germline V gene lookup returns CDR1 SGHVT and CDR2 SQSDAQ. With V trimmed by 0 bases and J by 1 base, 23 bases remained unmatched. The CDR3 totals 24 residues. CDR3 nucleotides: TGTGCCAGCAGCTTAGCGCACGGACAGGGAACCCCCGGACCCAGCGATTCTGGGGCCAACGTCCTGACTTTC. It is translated as CASSLAHGQGTPGPSDSGANVLTF.

The chain is built from TRBV29-1 and TRBJ2-3; D might be TRBD2 (6 bases). V was clipped by 4 bases and J by 4 bases, with 15 bases between them. Germline CDR1 is SQVTM and CDR2 is ANQGSEA. The CDR3 totals 14 residues. CDR3 DNA sequence: TGCAGCGTTGGTGGAGCGGGCGGGGCAGATACGCAGTATTTT. Its translation: CSVGGAGGADTQYF.